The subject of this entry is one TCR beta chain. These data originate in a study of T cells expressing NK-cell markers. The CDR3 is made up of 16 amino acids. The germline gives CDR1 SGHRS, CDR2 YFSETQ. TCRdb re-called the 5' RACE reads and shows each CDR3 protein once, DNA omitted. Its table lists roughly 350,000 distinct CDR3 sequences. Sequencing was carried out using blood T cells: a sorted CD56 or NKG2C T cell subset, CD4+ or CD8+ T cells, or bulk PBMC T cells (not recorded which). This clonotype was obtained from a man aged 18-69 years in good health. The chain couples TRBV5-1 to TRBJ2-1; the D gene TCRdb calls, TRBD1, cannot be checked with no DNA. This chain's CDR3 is CASSGRRDGIVNEQFF.